The 18 T cell receptor beta chains in this list originate from one sample, sequenced in a study of blood T cells in healthy people across ages. The use of a sample-barcoded 5' primer and a J-beta primer mix characterized a second PCR of about 6 to 12 cycles. TCRdb re-derived calls from the 5' RACE reads in MiXCR, one entry per CDR3 protein. The sample yields under 2,000,000 distinct CDR3 sequences, just under 50% seen once. Sequenced sample: blood. The receptors were gathered from a woman aged 35 to 49 in good health.

This chain uses TRBV7-2 with TRBJ2-7; D not resolved. Germline V gene data show CDR1 as SGHTA and CDR2 as FQGNSA. V was clipped by 3 bases and J by 7 bases, with 13 bases between them. This CDR3 has 13 residues. Here the CDR3 reads CASSFGRYNEQYF. Written as DNA, the CDR3 is TGTGCCAGCAGCTTTGGACGTTACAATGAGCAGTACTTC.

This clonotype was detected a few times. The chain is built from TRBV19 and TRBJ2-1, with 9 positions matching TRBD2. J gave up 3 bases and V 5 bases, and 11 bases lay outside the gene matches. Germline values: CDR1 LNHDA, CDR2 SQIVND (reference sequence). CDR3 length: 17 amino acids. CDR3 in DNA: TGTGCCAGTAGTGTAAATAGCGGGGGTGCTGTCTACAATGAGCAGTTCTTC. Protein: CASSVNSGGAVYNEQFF.

CDR3: CASSYDRVFNYGYTF. CDR3 bases: TGTGCCAGCAGTTACGACAGGGTCTTTAACTATGGCTACACCTTC. The V gene is TRBV12-3 or TRBV12-4, the J gene TRBJ1-2; TRBD1 aligns across 7 bases. The V segment lost 4 bases and the J segment 1 base; nucleotides outside the gene matches: 6. CDR3 length equals 15 residues.

The chain combines TRBV7-9 with TRBJ2-7, with D perhaps matching TRBD1 (6 bases). TRBJ2-5 explains the end of the DNA better; the J call may be wrong. The germline gives CDR1 SEHNR, CDR2 FQNEAQ (reference sequence). This CDR3 has 15 residues. The CDR3 coding sequence is TGTGCCAGCAGCTTAGGGACAGACATGGGAGAGACCCAGTACTTC. This gives the protein CASSLGTDMGETQYF.

V and J are TRBV5-1 and TRBJ2-1; 10 nucleotides align to TRBD2. This CDR3 contains 15 residues. V lost 3 bases, J lost 8 bases, and 8 bases stayed unmatched. Germline CDR1 reads SGHRS; CDR2 reads YFSETQ. CDR3 amino acids: CASSWSGGAADEQFF. For the CDR3, the DNA is TGCGCCAGCAGCTGGAGCGGGGGGGCCGCCGATGAGCAGTTCTTC.

CDR3 region: CASSIGLAAPGETQYF. The CDR3 nucleotides are TGTGCCAGCAGCATCGGACTAGCCGCCCCGGGGGAGACCCAGTACTTC. This chain uses TRBV5-6 with TRBJ2-5; 8 positions agree with TRBD2. After removal of 4 bases from V and 5 bases from J, the junction contained 13 bases not matched to a gene. CDR1 is SGHDT, CDR2 YYEEEE, per germline. This CDR3 contains 16 residues.

This clonotype showed up just once. The chain joins TRBV4-1 to TRBJ2-7; D may be TRBD1 (6 bases). V was shortened by 1 base and J by 2 bases, with 12 bases between the two germline ends. Germline assignment: CDR1 MGHRA and CDR2 YSYEKL. The CDR3 consists of 15 residues. The CDR3 DNA reads as TGCGCCAGCAGCCAAGGGCCAGGGGTCCCCTACGAGCAGTACTTC. Protein sequence: CASSQGPGVPYEQYF.

The rearrangement joins TRBV5-1 to TRBJ1-1; a weak D match, TRBD1 (6 bases). The germline CDR1 and CDR2 sequences are SGHRS and YFSETQ. V gave up 4 bases and J gave up 2 bases, with 21 bases separating them. CDR3 size: 17 residues. CDR3 DNA: TGCGCCAGCAGCCCTAAGCAGGGGACCGCCAGTAACACTGAAGCTTTCTTT. It codes for CASSPKQGTASNTEAFF.

This clonotype was picked up a small number of times. The chain recombines TRBV3-1 with TRBJ2-1; D tentatively reads TRBD1 or TRBD2 (6 bases each). CDR3 length equals 14 residues. Trimming shortened V by 0 bases and J by 11 bases, and 14 bases separated the two germline ends. Per germline, CDR1 LGHDT and CDR2 YNNKEL (reference sequence). The CDR3 is CASSQDRGVPKQFF. The CDR3 DNA is TGTGCCAGCAGCCAAGATAGGGGGGTTCCAAAGCAGTTCTTC.

This clonotype was detected only once. The chain couples TRBV20-1 to TRBJ1-2; 8 bases map to TRBD1. The junction had 9 bases not matched to a gene; V was cut back by 2 bases and J by 4 bases. Germline V CDR1 and CDR2: DFQATT, SNEGSKA (reference sequence). CDR3 length: 15 residues. CDR3 DNA: TGCAGTGCTAGAACCCTGGACAGGGATAGCTATGGCTACACCTTC. Its translation is CSARTLDRDSYGYTF.

V gene TRBV2 combines with J gene TRBJ1-4; D call uncertain. CDR3 size: 15 residues. CDR1 is SNHLY and CDR2 is FYNNEI in the germline V gene. V lost 6 bases and J 0 bases, leaving 11 bases between the germline ends. CDR3 coding DNA: TGTGCCAGCAGGACGGAAGATGCAACTAATGAAAAACTGTTTTTT. This sequence encodes CASRTEDATNEKLFF.

The V and J genes are TRBV29-1 and TRBJ1-2; the D is unclear. The V and J ends lost 3 bases and 7 bases respectively, with 9 bases between them. The germline CDR1 and CDR2 sequences are SQVTM and ANQGSEA. CDR3 length: 11 amino acids. The CDR3 spells CSVDRGSGYTF. The CDR3 nucleotides read TGCAGCGTTGATCGCGGGAGTGGCTACACCTTC.

This clonotype was picked up a small number of times. The genes are TRBV6-2 or TRBV6-3 and TRBJ2-3; no definite D call. V lost 6 bases, J lost 6 bases, and 7 bases lay in between. From germline, CDR1 is MNHEY and CDR2 SVGEGT. This CDR3 is built from 11 residues. The CDR3 DNA reads TGTGCCAGCAGCTACAAGGATACGCAGTATTTT. The encoded protein is CASSYKDTQYF.

The chain has TRBV6-5 and TRBJ2-7, with D perhaps TRBD1 (6 bases). The CDR3 consists of 16 residues. Trimming shortened V by 6 bases and J by 1 base, and 19 bases separated the two germline ends. Germline CDR1 MNHEY, CDR2 SVGAGI. CDR3 region: CASSAQGQPGSYEQYF. DNA for the CDR3: TGTGCCAGCAGCGCCCAGGGGCAACCGGGTTCCTACGAGCAGTACTTC.

The chain couples TRBV6-1 to TRBJ2-7; 7 nucleotides match TRBD1. The J call could be wrong; TRBJ2-4 is a better fit for the DNA end. The length of the CDR3 is 15 residues. CDR1 and CDR2 (germline): MNHNS, SASEGT. CDR3 protein: CASSEVGQDKNIQYF. Here the CDR3 DNA reads TGTGCCAGCAGTGAAGTCGGACAGGATAAAAACATTCAGTACTTC.

This clonotype showed up just a few times. The chain employs TRBV25-1 and TRBJ1-6; 7 nucleotides line up with TRBD1. Germline trimming cut 4 bases from V and 9 bases from J; bases unmatched to any gene: 9. The CDR3 is 15 amino acids. Germline lookup yields CDR1 MGHDK and CDR2 SYGVNS. As DNA, the CDR3 is TGTGCCAGCAGTGCTTCAGGGGGGATCGGTTCACCCCTCCACTTT. The encoded protein is CASSASGGIGSPLHF.

DNA of the CDR3: TGCGCCAGCAGTGTGTCGACAGACAATGAGCAGTTCTTC. This codes for CASSVSTDNEQFF. This sequence joins TRBV5-1 and TRBJ2-1; TRBD1 is a possible D gene (5 bases). CDR3 length: 13 residues. Per germline, CDR1 SGHRS and CDR2 YFSETQ. Trimming took off 5 bases at V and 5 bases at J, with 11 bases between the two ends.

This clonotype appeared a few times. CDR3 in DNA: TGTGCCACCAGTGACTCACAGGGAATCCTAGGGGCAGATACGCAGTATTTT. It translates to CATSDSQGILGADTQYF. V is TRBV24-1 and J is TRBJ2-3; tentative D call: TRBD1 (6 bases). This CDR3 has 17 residues. The V end was cut by 4 bases, the J end by 4 bases, with 20 bases between. Germline V gene sequence: CDR1 KGHDR, CDR2 SFDVKD.